A single sample gave rise to the 14 T cell receptor beta chains below, sequenced in a study of T cell responses to AZD1222 COVID-19 vaccine. Some clones are missing from TCRdb's copy, which holds only in-frame ones; the method was immunoSEQ multiplex PCR. The sample contains 86,000 or so clones, almost 90% of which appear only once. The specimen was peripheral blood, collected 28 days after the second AZD1222 dose. The receptor source for this set is an adult who received the AZD1222 COVID-19 vaccine.

The V and J genes are TRBV19 and TRBJ2-7; a possible D gene is TRBD2 (5 bases). This CDR3 has 15 amino acids. The V end lost 6 bases, the J end lost 6 bases, and 21 bases lay between the germline ends. Germline V gives CDR1 LNHDA, CDR2 SQIVND (reference sequence). CDR3 protein: CASSSSREANSEQYF. CDR3 coding DNA: TGTGCCAGTAGCTCTTCGAGGGAAGCTAATAGCGAGCAGTACTTC. Supplemented by reference TRBV19 and TRBJ2-7, the full variable domain reads DGGITQSPKYLFRKEGQNVTLSCEQNLNHDAMYWYRQDPGQGLRLIYYSQIVNDFQKGDIAEGYSVSREKKESFPLTVTSAQKNPTAFYLCASSSSREANSEQYFGPGTRLTVT.

V gene TRBV6-5 combines with J gene TRBJ1-5; 9 nucleotides agree with TRBD1. Germline CDR1 is MNHEY and CDR2 is SVGAGI. The CDR3 is 14 amino acids. V shed 2 bases, J shed 5 bases, and the junction held 1 base outside the gene matches. In nucleotides, the CDR3 is TGTGCCAGCAGTTACCGACAGGGGGATCAGCCCCAGCATTTT. It is translated as CASSYRQGDQPQHF.

This chain connects TRBV2 to TRBJ1-2; D gene ambiguous. This CDR3 is 10 amino acids long. V was shortened by 4 bases and J by 6 bases, with 3 bases between the two germline ends. From germline, CDR1 is SNHLY and CDR2 FYNNEI. The DNA of the CDR3 is TGTGCCAGCAGTGTTAATGGCTACACCTTC. This gives the protein CASSVNGYTF.

The chain carries TRBV27 and TRBJ2-3; D may correspond to TRBD1 or TRBD2 (6 bases each). This CDR3 region has 13 residues. Germline V gene lookup returns CDR1 MNHEY and CDR2 SMNVEV (reference sequence). The V end lost 6 bases, the J end lost 1 base, and 8 bases lay between the germline ends. The CDR3: CASRRGGTDTQYF. CDR3 nucleotides: TGTGCCAGCAGAAGGGGGGGCACAGATACGCAGTATTTT.

In nucleotides, the CDR3 is TGTGCCAGCAGTGAAGCTAGCGGGATGACAGATACGCAGTATTTT. This gives the protein CASSEASGMTDTQYF. J is TRBJ2-3 and V is TRBV2; 8 bases fit TRBD2. Germline V gene sequence: CDR1 SNHLY, CDR2 FYNNEI. The V segment lost 0 bases and the J segment 3 bases; nucleotides outside the gene matches: 2. This CDR3 has 15 residues.

The V call is TRBV11-2, the J call TRBJ2-2; TRBD2 aligns across 10 bases. The CDR3 runs 15 residues. The junction had 10 bases not matched to a gene; V was cut back by 8 bases and J by 7 bases. The germline V gene encodes CDR1 SGHAT and CDR2 FQNNGV. DNA of the CDR3: TGTGCCAGCCGGAGAGCGGGAGGGTTGGACGGGGAGCTGTTTTTT. Its translation is CASRRAGGLDGELFF.

The V call is TRBV19, the J call TRBJ2-2, with 8 bases that match TRBD1. The V segment lost 5 bases and the J segment 6 bases; nucleotides outside the gene matches: 5. The CDR3 is 14 residues long. Germline assignment: CDR1 LNHDA and CDR2 SQIVND (reference sequence). The CDR3 bases are TGTGCCAGTAGTGGGACAGGAGGCGCCGGGGAGCTGTTTTTT. Translating gives CASSGTGGAGELFF.

V gene TRBV19 combines with J gene TRBJ2-1; unclear D gene. Trimming pared 7 bases from V and 6 bases from J, leaving 7 bases between. Germline CDR1 LNHDA, CDR2 SQIVND (reference sequence). The CDR3 has 11 residues. The CDR3 nucleotides read TGTGCCAGTACGTTCTTCAATGAGCAGTTCTTC. Its protein product is CASTFFNEQFF.

The chain recombines TRBV24-1 with TRBJ1-4, with a weak D call TRBD1 (5 bases). From germline, CDR1 is KGHDR and CDR2 SFDVKD. The length of the CDR3 is 17 residues. V shed 4 bases and J shed 0 bases, with 14 bases lying between them. The CDR3: CATSDPGNGATNEKLFF. CDR3 DNA: TGTGCCACCAGTGACCCAGGGAATGGGGCAACTAATGAAAAACTGTTTTTT.

This rearrangement joins TRBV7-9 to TRBJ2-5; D is ambiguous. CDR1 is SEHNR and CDR2 is FQNEAQ in the germline V gene (reference sequence). This CDR3 has 13 amino acids. Between the trimmed V and J ends, which lost 2 bases and 7 bases, there was a span of 11 bases. CDR3: CASSLLDFGTQYF. DNA for the CDR3: TGTGCCAGCAGCTTACTAGATTTCGGGACCCAGTACTTC.

This chain connects TRBV13 to TRBJ2-2, with TRBD2 matching 7 bases. CDR1 PRHDT and CDR2 FYEKMQ come from the germline V gene (reference sequence). The CDR3 sequence is 14 residues long. Losses at the gene ends were 8 bases for V and 6 bases for J; bases not matched to a gene: 9. DNA for the CDR3: TGTGCCAGCGGGGAGGGAGGGCGCGCCGGGGAGCTGTTTTTT. Protein: CASGEGGRAGELFF.

The V and J genes are TRBV4-2 and TRBJ2-3; D is uncertain. The germline V gene encodes CDR1 LGHNA and CDR2 YNFKEQ. The CDR3 has 14 amino acids. Trimming removed 4 bases from V and 1 base from J, with 9 bases in between. The CDR3 region is CASSRHPRTDTQYF. DNA of the CDR3: TGTGCCAGCAGCCGGCACCCTCGCACAGATACGCAGTATTTT.

V usage is TRBV9 and J usage is TRBJ1-5; D unresolved. Per germline, CDR1 SGDLS and CDR2 YYNGEE. This CDR3 has 14 residues. Trimming shortened V by 3 bases and J by 1 base, and 8 bases separated the two germline ends. Written as DNA, the CDR3 is TGTGCCAGCAGCGCCGAAGACAGCAATCAGCCCCAGCATTTT. Its protein is CASSAEDSNQPQHF.

J is TRBJ2-5 and V is TRBV7-3; D uncertain. CDR1 is SGHTA, CDR2 FQGTGA, per germline. The CDR3 has 13 amino acids. V was trimmed by 1 base and J by 1 base, leaving 4 bases between them. In nucleotides, the CDR3 is TGTGCCAGCAGCTTAAGTCTCCAAGAGACCCAGTACTTC. Encoded protein: CASSLSLQETQYF.